Here is one TCR beta chain with its context. The record originates from a study of blood T cell repertoires in COVID-19. Study context: The samples span acute and convalescent COVID-19 from the United States, Italy and Spain. Sample material is recorded as cDNA or gDNA derived from T cells, B-cell-depleted T cells, or PBMCs.

How the authors handled the data: Researchers report that nucleated cell counts were estimated from reference gene primer amplification. TCRdb's copy holds only in-frame clones and misses some; the assay was immunoSEQ multiplex PCR. V and J calls and clone size come straight from that table; D and trimming were deduced from the DNA. Among some 200,000 clones listed, approximately 90% were seen once. This TCR came from a young man with active or convalescent COVID-19. Sequencing was carried out using peripheral blood.

The CDR3 sequence: CASSSGTGRVTDTQYF. In DNA form, the CDR3 reads TGTGCCAGCAGTTCCGGGACAGGTCGGGTCACAGATACGCAGTATTTT. This sequence joins TRBV6-5 and TRBJ2-3, with 8 bases identical to TRBD1. The ends lost 4 bases at V and 2 bases at J; junction bases unmatched: 8. The CDR3 extends over 16 amino acids. Germline V CDR1 and CDR2: MNHEY, SVGAGI.